These T cell receptor beta chains were read from a single sample in a study of cytomegalovirus exposure and HLA in healthy donors. Sequencing was performed with immunoSEQ multiplex PCR; in TCRdb, only in-frame clones are kept and a portion is missing. The sample contains about 130,000 clones, 90% to 97% of which appear only once. The specimen was PBMCs. The receptors were sampled from a man aged 18 to 29 in good health and CMV-seronegative. Each CDR3 is given with its conserved first and last residue. A D gene is named only where the DNA matches it firmly. Clone size appears in some rows only: once, few, many, or a class for an expanded clone.

v_gene	j_gene	abundance	d_gene	len	CDR3aa	CDR3nt
TRBV23-1	TRBJ2-3	-	TRBD1	15	CASSQSTRGRDTQYF	TGCGCCAGCAGTCAATCCACGAGGGGGCGGGATACGCAGTATTTT
TRBV19	TRBJ1-2	-	TRBD1	14	CASEDRGFNYGYTF	TGTGCCAGCGAGGACAGGGGTTTTAACTATGGCTACACCTTC
TRBV18	TRBJ2-7	-	TRBD2	14	CASSTSGGAYEQYF	TGTGCCAGCTCCACCAGCGGGGGTGCCTACGAGCAGTACTTC
TRBV5-4	TRBJ2-7	few	-	16	CASSLGLRTVNSEQYF	TGTGCCAGCAGCTTGGGGCTTCGGACAGTAAACTCCGAGCAGTACTTC
TRBV19	TRBJ2-4	-	-	14	CASSPDSERDIQYF	TGTGCCAGTAGCCCGGACTCGGAGAGGGACATTCAGTACTTC
TRBV4-1	TRBJ2-1	once	TRBD1	15	CASSSDRGGYNEQFF	TGCGCCAGCAGCTCTGACAGGGGTGGCTACAATGAGCAGTTCTTC
TRBV7-3	TRBJ2-3	-	TRBD1	15	CASSFDRGITDTQYF	TGTGCCAGCAGCTTTGACAGGGGTATCACAGATACGCAGTATTTT
TRBV6-1	TRBJ1-5	once	-	12	CASSDWGGPQHF	TGTGCCAGCAGTGATTGGGGGGGGCCCCAGCATTTT
TRBV19	TRBJ2-6	once	-	15	CASSIVTLGANVLTF	TGTGCCAGTAGTATAGTCACTTTGGGGGCCAACGTCCTGACTTTC
TRBV10-2	TRBJ2-7	-	-	12	CASSVLTYEQYF	TGCGCCAGCAGTGTCTTAACCTACGAGCAGTACTTC
TRBV7-2	TRBJ2-1	-	TRBD2	16	CASSLLSGASYNEQFF	TGTGCCAGCAGCCTGCTTAGCGGGGCATCCTACAATGAGCAGTTCTTC
TRBV6-4	TRBJ2-1	-	-	15	CASSDPSHSYNEQFF	TGTGCCAGCAGTGACCCTAGCCATTCCTACAATGAGCAGTTCTTC
TRBV5-4	TRBJ2-1	-	TRBD1	14	CASSPGTGSGEQFF	TGTGCCAGCAGCCCCGGGACAGGGTCGGGTGAGCAGTTCTTC
TRBV28	TRBJ2-7	-	-	13	CATLDTTRYEQYF	TGTGCCACCTTGGACACGACAAGATACGAGCAGTACTTC
TRBV30	TRBJ2-2	-	-	13	CAWARGNTGELFF	TGTGCCTGGGCCAGGGGGAACACCGGGGAGCTGTTTTTT
TRBV10-2	TRBJ2-1	-	TRBD1	14	CASSTGGTYNEQFF	TGCGCCAGCAGTACAGGGGGTACCTACAATGAGCAGTTCTTC
TRBV6-4	TRBJ1-1	once	-	14	CASSELAGNTEAFF	TGTGCCAGCAGTGAACTCGCGGGGAACACTGAAGCTTTCTTT
TRBV7-9	TRBJ2-1	-	TRBD2	14	CASSPQDGRTEQFF	TGTGCCAGCAGCCCACAGGACGGGAGGACTGAGCAGTTCTTC
TRBV5-4	TRBJ2-7	-	TRBD2	14	CASAPGGVPYEQYF	TGTGCCAGCGCCCCGGGAGGGGTCCCCTACGAGCAGTACTTC
TRBV27	TRBJ1-2	-	TRBD1	17	CASSLTRRGLGNYGYTF	TGTGCCAGCAGTCTGACCCGCAGGGGGCTGGGTAACTATGGCTACACCTTC
TRBV5-4	TRBJ2-3	-	-	16	CASSGGLDPSTDTQYF	TGTGCCAGCAGCGGGGGACTGGATCCTAGCACAGATACGCAGTATTTT
TRBV28	TRBJ2-7	-	-	15	CASRTLDRSSYEQYF	TGTGCCAGCAGGACCTTGGATCGGAGCTCCTACGAGCAGTACTTC
TRBV5-5	TRBJ1-2	-	TRBD1	17	CASSGWTGAAMMRGYTF	TGTGCCAGCAGCGGTTGGACAGGGGCCGCGATGATGAGGGGCTACACCTTC